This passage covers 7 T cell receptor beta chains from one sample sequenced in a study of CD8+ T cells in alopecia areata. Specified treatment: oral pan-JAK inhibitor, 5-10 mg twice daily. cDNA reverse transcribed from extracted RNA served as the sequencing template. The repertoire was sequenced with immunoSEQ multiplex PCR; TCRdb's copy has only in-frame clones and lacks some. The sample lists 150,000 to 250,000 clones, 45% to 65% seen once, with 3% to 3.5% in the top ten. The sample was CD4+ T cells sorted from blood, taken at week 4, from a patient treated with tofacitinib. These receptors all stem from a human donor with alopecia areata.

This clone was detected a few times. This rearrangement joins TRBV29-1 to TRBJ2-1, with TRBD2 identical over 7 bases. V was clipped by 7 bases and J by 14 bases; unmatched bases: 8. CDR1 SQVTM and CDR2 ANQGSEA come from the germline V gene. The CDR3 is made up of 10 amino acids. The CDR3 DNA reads TGCAGCGCCACCGGACTAGACGAGTTCTTC. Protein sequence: CSATGLDEFF.

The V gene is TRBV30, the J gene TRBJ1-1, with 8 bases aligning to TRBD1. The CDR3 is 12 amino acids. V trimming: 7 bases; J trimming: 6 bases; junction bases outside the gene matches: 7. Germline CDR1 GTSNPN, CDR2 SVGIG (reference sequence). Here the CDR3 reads CASGTGFSEAFF. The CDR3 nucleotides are TGTGCCTCCGGGACAGGATTCTCTGAAGCTTTCTTT.

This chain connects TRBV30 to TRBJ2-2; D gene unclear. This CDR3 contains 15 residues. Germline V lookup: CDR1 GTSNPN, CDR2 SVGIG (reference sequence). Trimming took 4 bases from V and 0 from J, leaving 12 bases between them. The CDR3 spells CAWNPTNANTGELFF. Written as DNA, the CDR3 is TGTGCCTGGAACCCCACGAACGCGAACACCGGGGAGCTGTTTTTT.

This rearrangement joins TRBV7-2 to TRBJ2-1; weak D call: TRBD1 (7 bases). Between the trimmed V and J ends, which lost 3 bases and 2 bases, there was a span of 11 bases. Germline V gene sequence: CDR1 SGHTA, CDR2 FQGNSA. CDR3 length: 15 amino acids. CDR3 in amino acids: CASSFQGGTYNEQFF. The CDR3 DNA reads TGTGCCAGCAGCTTTCAGGGGGGAACCTACAATGAGCAGTTCTTC.

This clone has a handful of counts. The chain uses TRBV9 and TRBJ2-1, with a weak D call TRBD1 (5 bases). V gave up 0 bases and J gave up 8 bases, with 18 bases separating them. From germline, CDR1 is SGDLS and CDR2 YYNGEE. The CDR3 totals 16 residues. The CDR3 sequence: CASSVGGAGWVDEQFF. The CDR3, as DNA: TGTGCCAGCAGCGTAGGTGGGGCAGGGTGGGTCGATGAGCAGTTCTTC.

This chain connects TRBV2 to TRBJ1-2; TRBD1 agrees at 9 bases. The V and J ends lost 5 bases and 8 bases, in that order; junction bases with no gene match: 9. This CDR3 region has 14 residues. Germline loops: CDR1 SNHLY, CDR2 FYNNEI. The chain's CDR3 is CASSPTGGEGGYTF. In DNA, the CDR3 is TGTGCCAGCAGTCCTACAGGGGGCGAAGGGGGCTACACCTTC.

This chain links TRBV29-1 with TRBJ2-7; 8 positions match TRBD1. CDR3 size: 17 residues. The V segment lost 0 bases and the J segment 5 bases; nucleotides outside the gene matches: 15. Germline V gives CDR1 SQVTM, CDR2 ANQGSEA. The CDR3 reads CSVEDPTRTGSSHEQYF. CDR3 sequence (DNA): TGCAGCGTTGAAGACCCGACCCGGACAGGGTCAAGCCACGAGCAGTACTTC.